This T cell receptor beta chain derives from a study of Tregs in tolerant kidney transplant recipients (dated by TCRdb to the late 2010s). Study-wide context: The study applied TCRbeta sequencing to find donor-specific regulatory T cells before combined kidney and bone marrow transplantation and then followed those same cells after transplant. In 3 healthy controls, several methods of expanding Tregs specific for an allogeneic donor were compared by TCRbeta repertoire sequencing.

For TCRbeta CDR3 sequencing, genomic DNA was extracted from sorted cells using the QIAGEN DNeasy Blood and Tissue Kit. High-throughput TCRbeta CDR3 sequencing, including PCR amplification with bias correction and internal controls, was performed commercially through immunoSEQ. The paper's processing steps were these. Unique productive TCRbeta sequences were defined by CDR3 nucleotide sequence where primers matched, otherwise by CDR3 amino acid sequence with Vbeta and Jbeta genes. To correct sorting error, sequences shared between sorted populations at a frequency ratio of 2:1 or less were removed; the rest were assigned to the higher population. A sequence counted as donor-reactive if, in CFSE-low cells, the sequence had a frequency of at least 0.01% and was expanded at least 5-fold compared with unstimulated cells. Repertoire divergence was quantified by Jensen-Shannon divergence calculated from the top 100 TCRbeta sequences ranked by frequency. For samples with multiple sequencing runs, sorting error was corrected separately for each run before the runs were pooled. TCRdb obtained this table from immuneACCESS and retained in-frame rearrangements with V and J assigned. These tables miss some clones; where compared with another copy, unresolved V genes account for less than half of the shortfall, and the remainder is unexplained. The V and J calls and clone size come from that table; D and trimming were worked out from the DNA. The sample yields 75,000 to 95,000 clones; approximately 94% were counted once. Jointly, the top ten make up 4.5% to 5% of the sample.

Unstimulated Tregs (CD4+CD25+CD127-), CD4+ non-Tregs (CD4+CD25-), CD4 and CD8 cells were FACS-sorted from thawed PBMCs. Blood from healthy controls was obtained either as purchased buffy coats or from healthy volunteers. Healthy control blood was processed by Ficoll density gradient to PBMCs and cryopreserved; patient PBMCs were collected before and after transplant. Germline trimming: 10 bases from V, 6 bases from J; junction bases outside gene matches: 6. The CDR3 goes from the cysteine to the phenylalanine over 13 residues. Of the read, only the CDR3 DNA is kept; its 39 bases are in frame from base 1. CDR1 and CDR2, looked up from the germline V gene (reference sequence), are SEHNR and FQNEAQ. What the authors observed across the whole study: The most biologically relevant and donor-specific TCRbeta repertoire appeared to be identified by expanding Tregs with activated donor B cells. Because only a small number of patients were included, the study had limitations, and the results will need to be validated in larger populations as well as under other immunosuppression protocols. Biological reproducibility was not directly addressed, though technical replication error appeared minimal.

This clone was detected only once. Which antigen it targets is not known. Base qualities are missing; no much larger clone stands one base away. In this chain, TRBV7-9 is recombined with TRBJ2-1; TRBD2 agrees with 10 junctional bases. The sample taken for sequencing was CD8+ T cells from blood. The receptor's source is a human donor in good health. The nucleotides read TGTGCCATAAAGCGGGGGGGCCCCAATGAGCAGTTCTTC. Translated, it gives CAIKRGGPNEQFF.